This TCR beta chain was profiled in a study of blood T cell repertoires in COVID-19. Original processing methods: For nucleated cells, counts were estimated from reference gene primer amplification. The protocol was immunoSEQ multiplex PCR, while the TCRdb copy is restricted to in-frame clones and leaves out a portion. V and J calls and clone size are given by that table; D and trimming were obtained from the DNA. The data contain 150,000 to 200,000 clones, around 93% of them singletons. The CDR3 totals 14 residues. Germline CDR1 and CDR2: MGHDK and SYGVNS. V shed 6 bases and J 8 bases; nucleotides not matched to a gene: 7.

V is TRBV25-1 and J is TRBJ2-1, with 10 bases lining up with TRBD2. Sequenced: peripheral blood. The source of this sequence is a man aged 30 to 39 with COVID-19, enrolled during active disease. CDR3 nucleotide sequence: TGTGCCAGCAGATCTAGCGGGAGTCTCCATGAGCAGTTCTTC. Protein: CASRSSGSLHEQFF.